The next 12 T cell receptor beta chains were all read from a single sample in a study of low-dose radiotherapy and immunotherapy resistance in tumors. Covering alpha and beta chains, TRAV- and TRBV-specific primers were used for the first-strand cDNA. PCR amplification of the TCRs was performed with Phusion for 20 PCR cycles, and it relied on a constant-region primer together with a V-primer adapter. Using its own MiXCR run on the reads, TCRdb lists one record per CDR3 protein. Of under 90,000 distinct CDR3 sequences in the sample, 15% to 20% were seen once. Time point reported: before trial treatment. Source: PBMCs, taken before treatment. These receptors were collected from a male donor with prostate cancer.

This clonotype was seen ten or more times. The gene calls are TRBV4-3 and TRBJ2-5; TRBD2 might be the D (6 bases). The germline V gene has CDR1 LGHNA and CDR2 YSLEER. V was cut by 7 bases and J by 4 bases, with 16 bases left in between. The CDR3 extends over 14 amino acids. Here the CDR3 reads CASTKNRGIETQYF. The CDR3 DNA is TGCGCCAGCACCAAAAACCGGGGGATAGAGACCCAGTACTTC.

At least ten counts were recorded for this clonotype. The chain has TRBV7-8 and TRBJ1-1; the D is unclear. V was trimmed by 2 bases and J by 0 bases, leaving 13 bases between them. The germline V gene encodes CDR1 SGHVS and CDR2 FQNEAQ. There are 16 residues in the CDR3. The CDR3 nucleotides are TGTGCCAGCAGCTTAATGGAAGGGAAGATGAACACTGAAGCTTTCTTT. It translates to CASSLMEGKMNTEAFF.

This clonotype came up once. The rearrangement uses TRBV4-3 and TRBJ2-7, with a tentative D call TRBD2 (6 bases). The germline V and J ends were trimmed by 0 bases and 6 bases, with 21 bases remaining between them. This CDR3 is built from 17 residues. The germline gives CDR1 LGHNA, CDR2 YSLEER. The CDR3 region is CASSQELAGASMGEQYF. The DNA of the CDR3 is TGCGCCAGCAGCCAAGAACTAGCAGGAGCCTCTATGGGCGAGCAGTACTTC.

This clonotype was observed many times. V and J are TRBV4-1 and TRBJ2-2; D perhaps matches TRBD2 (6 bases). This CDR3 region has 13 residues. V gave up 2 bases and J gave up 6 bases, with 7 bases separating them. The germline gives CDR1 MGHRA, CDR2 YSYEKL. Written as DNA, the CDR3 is TGCGCCAGCAGCCAATCGGGGGCCGGGGAGCTGTTTTTT. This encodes CASSQSGAGELFF.

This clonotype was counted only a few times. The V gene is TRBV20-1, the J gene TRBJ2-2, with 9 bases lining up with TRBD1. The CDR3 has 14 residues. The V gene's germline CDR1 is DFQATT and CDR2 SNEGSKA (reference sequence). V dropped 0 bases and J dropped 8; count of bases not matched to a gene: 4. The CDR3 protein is CSARDNRGLGELFF. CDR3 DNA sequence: TGCAGTGCTAGAGATAACAGGGGGCTAGGGGAGCTGTTTTTT.

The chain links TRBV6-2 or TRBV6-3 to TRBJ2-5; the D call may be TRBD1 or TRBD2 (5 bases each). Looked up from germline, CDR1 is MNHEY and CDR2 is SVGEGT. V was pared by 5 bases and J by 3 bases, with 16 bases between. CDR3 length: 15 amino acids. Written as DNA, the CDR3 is TGTGCCAGCAGTGAAGCCGGGACCCTAAAAGAGACCCAGTACTTC. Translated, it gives CASSEAGTLKETQYF.

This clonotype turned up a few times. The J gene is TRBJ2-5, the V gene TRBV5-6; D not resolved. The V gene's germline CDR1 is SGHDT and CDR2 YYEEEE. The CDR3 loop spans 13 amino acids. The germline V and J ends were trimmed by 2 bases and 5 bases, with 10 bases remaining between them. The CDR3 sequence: CASSFVSAETQYF. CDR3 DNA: TGTGCCAGCAGCTTCGTCAGCGCGGAGACCCAGTACTTC.

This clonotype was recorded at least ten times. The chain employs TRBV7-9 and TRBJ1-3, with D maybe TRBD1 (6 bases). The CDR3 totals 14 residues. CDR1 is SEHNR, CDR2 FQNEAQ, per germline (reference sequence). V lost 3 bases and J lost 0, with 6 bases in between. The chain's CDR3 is CASSLDSSGNTIYF. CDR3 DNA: TGTGCCAGCAGCTTGGACAGCTCTGGAAACACCATATATTTT.

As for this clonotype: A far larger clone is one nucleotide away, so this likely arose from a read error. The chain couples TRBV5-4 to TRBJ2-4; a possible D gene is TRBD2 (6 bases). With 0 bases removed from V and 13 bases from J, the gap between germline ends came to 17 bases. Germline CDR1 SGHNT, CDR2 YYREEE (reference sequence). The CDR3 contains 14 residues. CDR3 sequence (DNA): TGTGCCAGCAGCTTGGTGGGGGGATCCAATGAGCAGTACTTC. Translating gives CASSLVGGSNEQYF.

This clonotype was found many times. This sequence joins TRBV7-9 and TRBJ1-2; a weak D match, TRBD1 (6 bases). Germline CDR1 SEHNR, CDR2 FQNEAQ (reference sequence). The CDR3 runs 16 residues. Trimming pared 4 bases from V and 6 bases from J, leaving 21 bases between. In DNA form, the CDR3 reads TGTGCCAGCAGCTATACAGGGTTAGGGTCGTGGGATGGCTACACCTTC. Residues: CASSYTGLGSWDGYTF.

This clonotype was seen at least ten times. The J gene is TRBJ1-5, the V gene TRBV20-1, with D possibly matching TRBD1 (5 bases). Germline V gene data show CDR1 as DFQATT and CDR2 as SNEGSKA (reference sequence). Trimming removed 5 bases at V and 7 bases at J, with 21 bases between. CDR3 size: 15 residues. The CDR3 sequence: CSAPDTSAPGQPQHF. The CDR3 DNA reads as TGCAGTGCTCCGGACACAAGTGCCCCGGGCCAGCCCCAGCATTTT.

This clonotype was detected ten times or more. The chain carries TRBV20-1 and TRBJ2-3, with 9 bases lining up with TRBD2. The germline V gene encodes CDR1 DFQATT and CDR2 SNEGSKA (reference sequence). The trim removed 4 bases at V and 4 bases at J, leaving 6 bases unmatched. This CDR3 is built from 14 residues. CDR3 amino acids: CSAIAGDGADTQYF. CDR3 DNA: TGCAGTGCTATAGCGGGGGACGGGGCAGATACGCAGTATTTT.